This section outlines one T cell receptor beta chain sequence together with its context. Its antigen remains unidentified. The length of the CDR3 is 16 residues. Trimming took 2 bases from V and 5 from J, leaving 16 bases between them. Germline values: CDR1 SGHAT, CDR2 FQNNGV. The data were obtained in a study of T-cell memory formation after mild COVID-19. General study results and limits: Contracting clones, day 15 to 85, had balanced CD4/CD8, and later expanders favored CD4+. Detection of some responders pre-infection suggested pre-existing cross-reactive memory T cells participated.

TCRdb recomputed calls from the 5' RACE reads with MiXCR, one row per CDR3 protein. The sample has about 400,000 distinct CDR3 sequences; roughly a quarter are singletons. Sequenced: PBMCs or a T cell subset sorted from them (not recorded which). This chain uses TRBV11-2 with TRBJ2-1; perhaps TRBD1 as D (5 bases). The sequence was collected from an adult woman who had mild COVID-19 (a few samples of this study predate the infection). Cell type and time point are not known. The CDR3 here is CASSLNHRPPNNEQFF. In DNA form, the CDR3 reads TGTGCCAGCAGCTTAAATCACAGGCCTCCTAACAATGAGCAGTTCTTC.